This T cell receptor beta chain is drawn from a study of neurological immune-mediated disorders. The CDR3 loop spans 13 amino acids. V lost 6 bases, J lost 8 bases, and 16 bases lay in between. A 10-nucleotide random UMI tagged transcripts in template-switch 5'RACE cDNA synthesis. The output of every sequencing run exceeded 170 million TCR-beta sequences, derived from 15-18 subjects. TCRdb passed the 5' RACE reads through MiXCR, listing each CDR3 protein once. The top ten hold 10% to 12% of the sample, which has 43,000 or so distinct CDR3 sequences, approximately 12% seen once. Time point noted: longitudinal time-point 3. This clonotype was recorded at least ten times.

The sequenced material came from PBMCs. The chain joins TRBV12-3 or TRBV12-4 to TRBJ1-1; TRBD1 might be the D (5 bases). The TCR originated in a man aged 30 to 45 in good health. The CDR3 DNA sequence: TGTGCCAGCAGCCAAACGGACATAAGCGAAGCTTTCTTT. It specifies CASSQTDISEAFF.